This T cell receptor beta chain was identified in a study of blood T cell repertoires in COVID-19. Study background: Samples taken during acute and convalescent COVID-19 were collected in the United States, Italy and Spain. T cells, B-cell-depleted T cells, or PBMCs supplied cDNA or gDNA.

Original methodology: From reference gene primer amplification, estimates of nucleated cell counts were derived. This table comes from immunoSEQ multiplex PCR, and its TCRdb copy is limited to in-frame clones, with some not included. The V and J calls and the clone size are those of that table, but D and trimming were determined from the DNA. The sample includes 95,000 to 110,000 clones, nearly 90% seen only once; the top ten take around 3.1%. Trimming took 3 bases from V and 4 from J, leaving 13 bases between them. The CDR3 is made up of 14 amino acids. Germline lookup yields CDR1 KGHSH and CDR2 LQKENI.

The chain combines TRBV18 with TRBJ2-7; possible D gene TRBD1, 5 bases. The receptor was derived from a man aged 45-65 years in a cohort sampled during active COVID-19. Specimen: peripheral blood. The CDR3 region is CASSPPWGKYEQYF. CDR3 nucleotides: TGTGCCAGCTCACCCCCCTGGGGCAAATACGAGCAGTACTTC.